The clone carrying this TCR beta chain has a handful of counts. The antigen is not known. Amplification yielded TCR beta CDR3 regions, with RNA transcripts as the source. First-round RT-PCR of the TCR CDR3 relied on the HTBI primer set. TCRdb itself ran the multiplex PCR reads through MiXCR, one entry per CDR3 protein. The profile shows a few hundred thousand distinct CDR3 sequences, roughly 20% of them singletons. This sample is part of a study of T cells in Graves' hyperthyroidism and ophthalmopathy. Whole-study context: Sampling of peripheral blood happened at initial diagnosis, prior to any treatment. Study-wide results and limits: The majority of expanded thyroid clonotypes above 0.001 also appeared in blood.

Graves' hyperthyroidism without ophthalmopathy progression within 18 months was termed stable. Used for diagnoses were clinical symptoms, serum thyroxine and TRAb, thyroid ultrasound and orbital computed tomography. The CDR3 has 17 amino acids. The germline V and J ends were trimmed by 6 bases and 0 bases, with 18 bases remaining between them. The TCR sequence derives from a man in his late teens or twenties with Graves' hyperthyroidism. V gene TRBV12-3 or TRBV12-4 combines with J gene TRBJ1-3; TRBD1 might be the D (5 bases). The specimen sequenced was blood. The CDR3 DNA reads TGTGCCAGCAGCCCCGGGACGGACTTGATCTCTGGAAACACCATATATTTT. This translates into CASSPGTDLISGNTIYF.